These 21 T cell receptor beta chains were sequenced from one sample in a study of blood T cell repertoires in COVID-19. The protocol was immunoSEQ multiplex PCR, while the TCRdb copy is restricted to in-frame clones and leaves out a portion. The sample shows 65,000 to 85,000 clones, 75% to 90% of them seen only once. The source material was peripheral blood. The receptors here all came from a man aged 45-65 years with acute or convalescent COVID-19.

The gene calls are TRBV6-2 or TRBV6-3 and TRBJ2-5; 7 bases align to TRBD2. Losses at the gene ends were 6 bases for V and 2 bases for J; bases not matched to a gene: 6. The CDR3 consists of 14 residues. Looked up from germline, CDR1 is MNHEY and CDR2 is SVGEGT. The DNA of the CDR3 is TGTGCCAGCAGCCGAACTAGCGCACAAGAGACCCAGTACTTC. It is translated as CASSRTSAQETQYF.

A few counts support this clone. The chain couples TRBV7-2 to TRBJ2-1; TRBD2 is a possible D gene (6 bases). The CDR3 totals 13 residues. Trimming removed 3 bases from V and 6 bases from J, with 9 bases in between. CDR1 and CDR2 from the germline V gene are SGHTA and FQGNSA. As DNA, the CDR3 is TGTGCCAGCAGCTTGGCCGGGGGCAATGAGCAGTTCTTC. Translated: CASSLAGGNEQFF.

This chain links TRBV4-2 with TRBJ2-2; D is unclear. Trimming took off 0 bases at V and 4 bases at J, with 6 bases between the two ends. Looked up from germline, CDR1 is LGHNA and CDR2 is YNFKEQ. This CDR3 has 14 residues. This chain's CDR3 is CASSQDVPTGELFF. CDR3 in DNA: TGTGCCAGCAGCCAAGACGTTCCCACCGGGGAGCTGTTTTTT.

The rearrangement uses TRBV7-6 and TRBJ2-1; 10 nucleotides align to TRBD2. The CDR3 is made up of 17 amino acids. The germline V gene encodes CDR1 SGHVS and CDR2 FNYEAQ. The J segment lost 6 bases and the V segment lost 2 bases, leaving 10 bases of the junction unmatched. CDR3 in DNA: TGTGCCAGCAGCTTAAAGTCTAGCGGGAGTCAGATCAATGAGCAGTTCTTC. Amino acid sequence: CASSLKSSGSQINEQFF. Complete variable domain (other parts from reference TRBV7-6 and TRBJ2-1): GAGVSQSPRYKVTKRGQDVALRCDPISGHVSLYWYRQALGQGPEFLTYFNYEAQQDKSGLPNDRFSAERPEGSISTLTIQRTEQRDSAMYRCASSLKSSGSQINEQFFGPGTRLTVL.

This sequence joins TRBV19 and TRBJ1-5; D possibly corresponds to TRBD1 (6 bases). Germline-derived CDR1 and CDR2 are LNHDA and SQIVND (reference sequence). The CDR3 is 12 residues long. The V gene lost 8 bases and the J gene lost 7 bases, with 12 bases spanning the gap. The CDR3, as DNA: TGTGCCAGTCAGGGGCTTGGACAGCCCCAGCATTTT. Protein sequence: CASQGLGQPQHF.

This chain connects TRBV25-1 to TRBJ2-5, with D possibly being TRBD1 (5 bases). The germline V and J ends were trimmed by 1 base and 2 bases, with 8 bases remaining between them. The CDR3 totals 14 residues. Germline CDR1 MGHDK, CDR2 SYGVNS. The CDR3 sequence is CASSESPGQETQYF. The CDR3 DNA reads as TGTGCCAGCAGTGAATCCCCAGGGCAAGAGACCCAGTACTTC. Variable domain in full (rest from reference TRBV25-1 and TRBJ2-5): EADIYQTPRYLVIGTGKKITLECSQTMGHDKMYWYQQDPGMELHLIHYSYGVNSTEKGDLSSESTVSRIRTEHFPLTLESARPSHTSQYLCASSESPGQETQYFGPGTRLLVL.

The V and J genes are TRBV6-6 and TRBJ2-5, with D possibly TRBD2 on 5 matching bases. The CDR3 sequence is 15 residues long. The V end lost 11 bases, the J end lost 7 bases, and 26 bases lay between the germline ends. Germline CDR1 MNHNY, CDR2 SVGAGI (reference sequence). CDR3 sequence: CAGALRGDDIGTQYF. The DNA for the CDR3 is TGTGCCGGCGCTCTTCGGGGTGATGATATTGGGACCCAGTACTTC.

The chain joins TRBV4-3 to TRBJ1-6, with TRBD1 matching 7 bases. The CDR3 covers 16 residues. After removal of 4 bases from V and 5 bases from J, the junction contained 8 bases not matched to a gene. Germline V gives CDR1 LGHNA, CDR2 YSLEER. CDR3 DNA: TGCGCCAGCAGCCGTAGCACGACAGGGAATAATTCACCCCTCCACTTT. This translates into CASSRSTTGNNSPLHF.

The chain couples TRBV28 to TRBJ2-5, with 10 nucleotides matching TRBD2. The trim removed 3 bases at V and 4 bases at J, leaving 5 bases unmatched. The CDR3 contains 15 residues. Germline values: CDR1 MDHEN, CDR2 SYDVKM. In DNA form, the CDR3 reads TGTGCCAGCAGTTTTGAACTAGCGGGACGAGAGACCCAGTACTTC. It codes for CASSFELAGRETQYF.

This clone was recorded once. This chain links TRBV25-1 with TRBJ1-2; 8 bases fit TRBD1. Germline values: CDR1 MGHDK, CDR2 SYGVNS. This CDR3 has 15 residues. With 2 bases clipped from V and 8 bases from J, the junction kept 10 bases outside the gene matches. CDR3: CASSEDRGPIRGYTF. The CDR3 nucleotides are TGTGCCAGCAGTGAAGACAGGGGCCCTATAAGAGGCTACACCTTC.

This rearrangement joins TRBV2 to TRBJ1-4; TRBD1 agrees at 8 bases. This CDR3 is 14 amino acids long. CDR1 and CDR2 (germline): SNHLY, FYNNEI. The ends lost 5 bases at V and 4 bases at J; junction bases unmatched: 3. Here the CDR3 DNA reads TGTGCCAGCAGTAAAGACAGGGGTAATGAAAAACTGTTTTTT. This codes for CASSKDRGNEKLFF.

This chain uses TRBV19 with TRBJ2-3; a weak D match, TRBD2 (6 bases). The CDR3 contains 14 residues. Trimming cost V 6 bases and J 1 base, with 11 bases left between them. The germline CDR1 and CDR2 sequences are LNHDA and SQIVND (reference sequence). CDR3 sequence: CASSDGTGTDTQYF. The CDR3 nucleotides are TGTGCCAGTAGCGACGGGACTGGCACAGATACGCAGTATTTT.

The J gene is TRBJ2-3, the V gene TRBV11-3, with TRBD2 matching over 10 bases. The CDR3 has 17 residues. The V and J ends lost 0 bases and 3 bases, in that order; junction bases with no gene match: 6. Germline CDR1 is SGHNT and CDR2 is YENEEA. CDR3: CASSLEVAGGLTDTQYF. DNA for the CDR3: TGTGCCAGCAGCTTAGAGGTAGCGGGAGGTTTGACAGATACGCAGTATTTT.

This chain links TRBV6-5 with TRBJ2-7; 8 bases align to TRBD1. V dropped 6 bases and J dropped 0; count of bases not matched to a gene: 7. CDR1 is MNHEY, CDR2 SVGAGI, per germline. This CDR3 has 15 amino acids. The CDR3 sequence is CASRPGTGYSYEQYF. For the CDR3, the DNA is TGTGCCAGCAGGCCTGGGACAGGCTACTCCTACGAGCAGTACTTC.

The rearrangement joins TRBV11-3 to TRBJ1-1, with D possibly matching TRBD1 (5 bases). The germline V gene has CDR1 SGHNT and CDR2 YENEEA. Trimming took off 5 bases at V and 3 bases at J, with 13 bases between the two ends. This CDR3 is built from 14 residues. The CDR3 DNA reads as TGTGCCAGCAGCCAGAAGAAGGGGTACACTGAAGCTTTCTTT. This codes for CASSQKKGYTEAFF.

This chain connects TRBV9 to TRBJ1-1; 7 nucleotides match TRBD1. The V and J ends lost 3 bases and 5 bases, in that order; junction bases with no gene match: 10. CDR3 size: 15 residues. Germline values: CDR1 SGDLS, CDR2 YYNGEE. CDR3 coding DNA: TGTGCCAGCAGCGAAGAGTCGACAGGGAGGACTGAAGCTTTCTTT. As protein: CASSEESTGRTEAFF.

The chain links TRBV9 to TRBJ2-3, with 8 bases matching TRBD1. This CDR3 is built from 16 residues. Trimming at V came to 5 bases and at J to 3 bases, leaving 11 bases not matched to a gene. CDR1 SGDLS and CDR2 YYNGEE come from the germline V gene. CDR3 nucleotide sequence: TGTGCCAGCAGTCCCACAGGGGGTTCATTAACAGATACGCAGTATTTT. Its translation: CASSPTGGSLTDTQYF.

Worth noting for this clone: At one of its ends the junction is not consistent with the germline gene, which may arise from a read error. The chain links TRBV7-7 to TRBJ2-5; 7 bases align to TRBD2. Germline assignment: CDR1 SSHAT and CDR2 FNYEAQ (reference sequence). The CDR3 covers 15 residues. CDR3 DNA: TGTGCTAGCAGCCTATCCAGACTAGCTGGAGAGACCCAGTACTTC. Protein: CASSLSRLAGETQYF.

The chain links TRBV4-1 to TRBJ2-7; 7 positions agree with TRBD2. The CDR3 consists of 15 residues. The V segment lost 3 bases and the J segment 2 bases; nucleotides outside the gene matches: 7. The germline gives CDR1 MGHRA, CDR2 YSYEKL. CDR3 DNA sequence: TGCGCCAGCAGCCAGGGGGGGGACTCGCCCTACGAGCAGTACTTC. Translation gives CASSQGGDSPYEQYF.

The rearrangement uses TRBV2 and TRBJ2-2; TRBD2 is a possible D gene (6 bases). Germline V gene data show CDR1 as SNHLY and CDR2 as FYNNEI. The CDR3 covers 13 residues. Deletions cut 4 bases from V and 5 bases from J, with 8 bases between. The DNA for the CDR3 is TGTGCCAGCAGTGTACGGGAGACCGGGGAGCTGTTTTTT. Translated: CASSVRETGELFF.

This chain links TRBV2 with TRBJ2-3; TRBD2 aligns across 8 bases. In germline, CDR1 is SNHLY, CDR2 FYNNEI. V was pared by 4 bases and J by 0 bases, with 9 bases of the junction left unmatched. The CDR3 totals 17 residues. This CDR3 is CASSVRGGRTSTDTQYF. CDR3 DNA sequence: TGTGCCAGCAGTGTACGGGGGGGCCGAACTAGCACAGATACGCAGTATTTT.